Presented here are 19 T cell receptor beta chains from one specimen sequenced in a study of blood T cell repertoires in COVID-19. Sequencing was performed with immunoSEQ multiplex PCR; in TCRdb, only in-frame clones are kept and a portion is missing. The sample yields over 350,000 clones, about 87% seen once. Source material: PBMCs or T cells enriched from blood (not recorded which). All receptors come from a woman aged 45-60 years who had recovered from COVID-19.

The V and J genes are TRBV4-3 and TRBJ1-4, with TRBD1 matching 7 bases. The CDR3 consists of 18 residues. In germline, CDR1 is LGHNA, CDR2 YSLEER. V shed 3 bases, J shed 3 bases, and the junction held 13 bases outside the gene matches. CDR3 sequence (DNA): TGCGCCAGCAGCCAGCAACAGGGGAATTTTGGATCTAATGAAAAACTGTTTTTT. It encodes CASSQQQGNFGSNEKLFF.

The chain's CDR3 is CASSLGTRDSNGYTF. CDR3 DNA sequence: TGTGCCAGCAGCTTGGGAACCCGGGACAGCAATGGCTACACCTTC. This chain connects TRBV5-5 to TRBJ1-2; 7 bases map to TRBD1. From germline, CDR1 is SGHKS and CDR2 YYEKEE (reference sequence). V was clipped by 0 bases and J by 6 bases; unmatched bases: 8. The CDR3 covers 15 residues.

The rearrangement links TRBV29-1 to TRBJ1-1, with unresolved D. Trimming removed 1 base from V and 5 bases from J, with 14 bases in between. The germline CDR1 and CDR2 sequences are SQVTM and ANQGSEA. This CDR3 has 14 amino acids. CDR3 sequence: CSVEGRVSGTEAFF. The CDR3 nucleotides are TGCAGCGTTGAAGGGAGGGTGAGTGGGACTGAAGCTTTCTTT. Looking up the rest from reference TRBV29-1 and TRBJ1-1 gives the full variable domain: SAVISQKPSRDICQRGTSLTIQCQVDSQVTMMFWYRQQPGQSLTLIATANQGSEATYESGFVIDKFPISRPNLTFSTLTVSNMSPEDSSIYLCSVEGRVSGTEAFFGQGTRLTVV.

The rearrangement uses TRBV12-3 or TRBV12-4 and TRBJ1-2; a weak D match, TRBD1 (5 bases). With 6 bases removed from V and 4 bases from J, the gap between germline ends came to 9 bases. The CDR3 totals 12 residues. CDR3 sequence (DNA): TGTGCCAGCAGCAGACAGATCTATGGCTACACCTTC. The encoded protein is CASSRQIYGYTF.

The rearrangement links TRBV5-1 to TRBJ2-1, with TRBD2 matching over 10 bases. The CDR3 consists of 14 residues. Germline lookup yields CDR1 SGHRS and CDR2 YFSETQ. The junction had 7 bases not matched to a gene; V was cut back by 4 bases and J by 9 bases. CDR3 protein: CASSRSGGTVEQFF. CDR3 nucleotide sequence: TGCGCCAGCAGCCGTAGCGGGGGGACGGTTGAGCAGTTCTTC.

The gene calls are TRBV3-1 (or the pseudogene TRBV3-2) and TRBJ1-3; possible D gene TRBD1, 5 bases. Germline V CDR1 and CDR2: LGHDT, YNNKEL (reference sequence). V lost 2 bases to trimming and J lost 0 bases, with 8 bases between them. This CDR3 is built from 15 residues. CDR3 sequence (DNA): TGTGCCAGCAGCCAAACAGGTATCTCTGGAAACACCATATATTTT. Encoded protein: CASSQTGISGNTIYF.

The rearrangement links TRBV29-1 to TRBJ2-5, with no clear D. The germline V and J ends were trimmed by 5 bases and 5 bases, with 24 bases remaining between them. Germline CDR1 is SQVTM and CDR2 is ANQGSEA. This CDR3 contains 16 residues. The CDR3 is CSVHYPGSRRRETQYF. In DNA, the CDR3 is TGCAGCGTTCATTACCCCGGGTCCCGAAGAAGGGAGACCCAGTACTTC.

V gene TRBV18 combines with J gene TRBJ1-4; possibly TRBD1 for D (6 bases). The CDR3 loop spans 16 amino acids. Germline values: CDR1 KGHSH, CDR2 LQKENI. V shed 4 bases and J shed 5 bases, with 17 bases lying between them. CDR3 DNA sequence: TGTGCCAGCTCACGCGAACAGGGCCTGGGGAATGAAAAACTGTTTTTT. Translating gives CASSREQGLGNEKLFF.

The rearrangement uses TRBV7-6 and TRBJ1-1; 8 positions agree with TRBD1. This CDR3 has 12 amino acids. Germline lookup yields CDR1 SGHVS and CDR2 FNYEAQ. The J segment lost 8 bases and the V segment lost 6 bases, leaving 5 bases of the junction unmatched. CDR3 in amino acids: CASSMRTGEAFF. CDR3 bases: TGTGCCAGCAGTATGAGGACAGGGGAAGCTTTCTTT.

J is TRBJ2-5 and V is TRBV19; D remains unclear. V dropped 3 bases and J dropped 5 bases, with 13 bases sitting between them. The V gene's germline CDR1 is LNHDA and CDR2 SQIVND (reference sequence). The CDR3 has 14 residues. As DNA, the CDR3 is TGTGCCAGTAGTATGAGTAGTGCCGTCGAGACCCAGTACTTC. It is translated as CASSMSSAVETQYF.

The chain is built from TRBV27 and TRBJ2-7; D might be TRBD1 (6 bases). Germline V gene sequence: CDR1 MNHEY, CDR2 SMNVEV (reference sequence). This CDR3 has 15 residues. Deletions cut 4 bases from V and 3 bases from J, with 16 bases between. For the CDR3, the DNA is TGTGCCAGCAGTTCCCGGACAGCAGCTCTCTACGAGCAGTACTTC. Translation: CASSSRTAALYEQYF.

This chain links TRBV7-9 with TRBJ1-4; D may be TRBD1 (5 bases). The CDR3 covers 15 residues. V lost 2 bases, J lost 3 bases, and 10 bases lay in between. Per the germline V gene, CDR1 is SEHNR and CDR2 is FQNEAQ (reference sequence). The CDR3, as DNA: TGTGCCAGCAGCTTACAGCAACAGGCTAATGAAAAACTGTTTTTT. It codes for CASSLQQQANEKLFF.

V is TRBV5-1 and J is TRBJ1-3; the D gene is possibly TRBD1 (6 bases). There are 15 residues in the CDR3. CDR1 SGHRS and CDR2 YFSETQ come from the germline V gene. Trimming pared 5 bases from V and 5 bases from J, leaving 17 bases between. The CDR3 DNA sequence: TGCGCCAGCAGACTTGATCAGGGGCTCCGAAACACCATATATTTT. It translates to CASRLDQGLRNTIYF.

The rearrangement uses TRBV4-3 and TRBJ1-2, with a weak D call TRBD1 (5 bases). Germline values: CDR1 LGHNA, CDR2 YSLEER. V was cut by 4 bases and J by 3 bases, with 18 bases left in between. This CDR3 has 16 residues. CDR3: CASSPPDLQAHYGYTF. DNA of the CDR3: TGCGCCAGCAGCCCACCTGACCTACAGGCCCACTATGGCTACACCTTC.

This chain uses TRBV3-1 (or the pseudogene TRBV3-2) with TRBJ2-1; 10 positions agree with TRBD2. CDR1 and CDR2 (germline): LGHDT, YNNKEL (reference sequence). Losses at the gene ends were 1 base for V and 8 bases for J; bases not matched to a gene: 5. The CDR3 has 15 amino acids. This CDR3 is CASSQAAGGPYEQFF. In nucleotides, the CDR3 is TGTGCCAGCAGCCAAGCAGCGGGGGGGCCGTATGAGCAGTTCTTC.

CDR3 sequence: CASSYSAGLVGYTF. In nucleotides, the CDR3 is TGTGCCAGCAGTTACTCGGCAGGGCTCGTGGGCTACACCTTC. This chain links TRBV6-2 or TRBV6-3 with TRBJ1-2; D might be TRBD1 (5 bases). The V and J ends lost 0 bases and 8 bases respectively, with 13 bases between them. The CDR3 is 14 amino acids. Per germline, CDR1 MNHEY and CDR2 SVGEGT.

V is TRBV5-8 and J is TRBJ1-1, with unresolved D. CDR3 size: 12 residues. In germline, CDR1 is SGHTS, CDR2 YDEGEE. The V end was cut by 5 bases, the J end by 6 bases, with 11 bases between. In DNA form, the CDR3 reads TGTGCCAGCAGACAAGGGAGCGCTGAAGCTTTCTTT. Amino acid sequence: CASRQGSAEAFF. Full variable domain (missing parts from reference TRBV5-8 and TRBJ1-1): EAGVTQSPTHLIKTRGQQATLRCSPISGHTSVYWYQQALGLGLQFLLWYDEGEERNRGNFPPRFSGRQFPNYSSELNVNALELEDSALYLCASRQGSAEAFFGQGTRLTVV.

The chain joins TRBV5-6 to TRBJ1-6; 9 nucleotides line up with TRBD1. V was clipped by 4 bases and J by 10 bases; unmatched bases: 9. CDR3 size: 15 residues. The germline V gene has CDR1 SGHDT and CDR2 YYEEEE. CDR3 nucleotides: TGTGCCAGCAGCCTACGGGGGACAGGGAGCTCACCCCTCCACTTT. Its translation is CASSLRGTGSSPLHF.

For the CDR3, the DNA is TGTGCCAGCAGTGTGGACCTGATGGGACAGGCCATTGAAGCTTTCTTT. Translation: CASSVDLMGQAIEAFF. The gene calls are TRBV2 and TRBJ1-1, with 8 positions matching TRBD1. CDR1 is SNHLY, CDR2 FYNNEI, per germline. The CDR3 has 16 amino acids. Unmatched junction bases numbered 14, after V lost 4 bases and J lost 7 bases. Combining the CDR3 with reference TRBV2 and TRBJ1-1 gives the whole variable domain EPEVTQTPSHQVTQMGQEVILRCVPISNHLYFYWYRQILGQKVEFLVSFYNNEISEKSEIFDDQFSVERPDGSNFTLKIRSTKLEDSAMYFCASSVDLMGQAIEAFFGQGTRLTVV.